A single sample is the source of the 27 T cell receptor beta chains below, sequenced in a study of blood T cell repertoires in COVID-19. Some clones are missing from TCRdb's copy, which holds only in-frame ones; the method was immunoSEQ multiplex PCR. The sample lists 350,000 or so clones; almost 90% were seen once. Sequenced: PBMCs or T cells enriched from blood (not recorded which). All receptors come from a woman aged 25 to 39 who had been exposed to COVID-19.

The V gene is TRBV5-1, the J gene TRBJ2-1; 8 bases align to TRBD1. The CDR3 is 17 amino acids. The V and J ends lost 4 bases and 6 bases, in that order; junction bases with no gene match: 15. Germline V gene lookup returns CDR1 SGHRS and CDR2 YFSETQ. CDR3 in DNA: TGCGCCAGCAGCCAAACTCTAACTTTAGGGACAGGCAATGAGCAGTTCTTC. It encodes CASSQTLTLGTGNEQFF. Using reference TRBV5-1 and TRBJ2-1 for the parts outside the CDR3, the full variable domain is KAGVTQTPRYLIKTRGQQVTLSCSPISGHRSVSWYQQTPGQGLQFLFEYFSETQRNKGNFPGRFSGRQFSNSRSEMNVSTLELGDSALYLCASSQTLTLGTGNEQFFGPGTRLTVL.

This chain uses TRBV21-1 with TRBJ2-7; no DNA check was done on the table's D call, TRBD1. TRBV21-1 represents a pseudogene. This CDR3 comprises 17 residues. This chain's CDR3 is CASSPRPQDRFSYEQYF. CDR3 nucleotides: TGTGCCAGCAGCCCACGCCCCCAGGACAGGTTCTCCTACGAGCAGTACTTC.

V gene TRBV29-1 combines with J gene TRBJ1-5, with D perhaps TRBD1 (5 bases). The CDR3 is 13 amino acids. Trimming stripped 4 bases from V and 0 bases from J, with 7 bases between. From germline, CDR1 is SQVTM and CDR2 ANQGSEA. The DNA of the CDR3 is TGCAGCGTTGGCAGGGATAGCAATCAGCCCCAGCATTTT. Protein product: CSVGRDSNQPQHF.

CDR3 nucleotide sequence: TGCAGCGTTGGCTCAGGGGATGGCTATGGCTACACCTTC. Amino acid sequence: CSVGSGDGYGYTF. V gene TRBV29-1 combines with J gene TRBJ1-2, with D tentatively TRBD1 (6 bases). Per germline, CDR1 SQVTM and CDR2 ANQGSEA. Trimming removed 4 bases from V and 4 bases from J, with 13 bases in between. The CDR3 covers 13 residues. The full variable domain, rest sourced from reference TRBV29-1 and TRBJ1-2, is SAVISQKPSRDICQRGTSLTIQCQVDSQVTMMFWYRQQPGQSLTLIATANQGSEATYESGFVIDKFPISRPNLTFSTLTVSNMSPEDSSIYLCSVGSGDGYGYTFGSGTRLTVV.

The table lists this clone with a count of one. The chain uses TRBV6-6 and TRBJ1-1, with D possibly TRBD1 on 5 matching bases. From germline, CDR1 is MNHNY and CDR2 SVGAGI (reference sequence). The germline V and J ends were trimmed by 8 bases and 11 bases, with 15 bases remaining between them. The CDR3 contains 11 residues. The CDR3 loop is CASRGVGVAFF. The CDR3 nucleotides are TGTGCCAGCCGGGGGGTTGGGGTTGCTTTCTTT.

The J gene is TRBJ2-6, the V gene TRBV28; D gene ambiguous. Looked up from germline, CDR1 is MDHEN and CDR2 is SYDVKM. The germline V and J ends were trimmed by 3 bases and 2 bases, with 11 bases remaining between them. The CDR3 is made up of 16 amino acids. The CDR3 sequence: CASSFFSGTGANVLTF. CDR3 coding DNA: TGTGCCAGCAGTTTCTTTTCGGGTACTGGGGCCAACGTCCTGACTTTC.

This clone was recorded only once. J is TRBJ1-2 and V is TRBV29-1; a possible D gene is TRBD1 (6 bases). V was cut by 2 bases and J by 1 base, with 11 bases left in between. Germline assignment: CDR1 SQVTM and CDR2 ANQGSEA. The length of the CDR3 is 14 residues. The CDR3 region has the DNA TGCAGCGTTGAACTAGACAGGCTTAACTATGGCTACACCTTC. It translates to CSVELDRLNYGYTF.

The rearrangement joins TRBV9 to TRBJ2-5; 14 bases fit TRBD2. The CDR3 is 18 amino acids. Trimming at V came to 0 bases and at J to 1 base, leaving 5 bases not matched to a gene. Germline CDR1 reads SGDLS; CDR2 reads YYNGEE. In nucleotides, the CDR3 is TGTGCCAGCAGCGTAGGGGGACTAGCGGGAGATCCCCAAGAGACCCAGTACTTC. This encodes CASSVGGLAGDPQETQYF.

The chain recombines TRBV18 with TRBJ1-1, with D possibly being TRBD1 (6 bases). The CDR3 has 15 residues. The V end was cut by 5 bases, the J end by 3 bases, with 16 bases between. The germline gives CDR1 KGHSH, CDR2 LQKENI. CDR3 nucleotide sequence: TGTGCCAGCTCAACAACGACAGGTGTGGACACTGAAGCTTTCTTT. It specifies CASSTTTGVDTEAFF.

The rearrangement joins TRBV11-2 to TRBJ2-1; tentatively, D is TRBD1 (5 bases). The CDR3 spans 14 residues. Per the germline V gene, CDR1 is SGHAT and CDR2 is FQNNGV. V gave up 5 bases and J gave up 1 base, with 9 bases separating them. The CDR3 here is CASSPGRSYNEQFF. The CDR3 DNA reads as TGTGCCAGCAGCCCAGGGCGGTCCTACAATGAGCAGTTCTTC. The full variable domain, with the rest looked up from reference TRBV11-2 and TRBJ2-1, is EAGVAQSPRYKIIEKRQSVAFWCNPISGHATLYWYQQILGQGPKLLIQFQNNGVVDDSQLPKDRFSAERLKGVDSTLKIQPAKLEDSAVYLCASSPGRSYNEQFFGPGTRLTVL.

The V and J genes are TRBV12-3 or TRBV12-4 and TRBJ1-4; no clear D gene. This CDR3 has 12 amino acids. Trimming removed 1 base at V and 8 bases at J, with 5 bases between. CDR3 amino acids: CASSLDPEKLFF. For the CDR3, the DNA is TGTGCCAGCAGTTTAGATCCGGAAAAACTGTTTTTT.

This clone has only one observation. The rearrangement links TRBV19 to TRBJ1-3, with D perhaps matching TRBD1 (6 bases). Trimming took off 5 bases at V and 0 bases at J, with 11 bases between the two ends. The CDR3 has 15 amino acids. Per germline, CDR1 LNHDA and CDR2 SQIVND (reference sequence). The CDR3 reads CASSRHRDSGNTIYF. Written as DNA, the CDR3 is TGTGCCAGTAGTCGCCACAGGGACTCTGGAAACACCATATATTTT.

The chain links TRBV7-8 to TRBJ2-7; D may be TRBD1 (6 bases). Between the trimmed V and J ends, which lost 0 bases and 8 bases, there was a span of 23 bases. The CDR3 totals 17 residues. The germline V gene has CDR1 SGHVS and CDR2 FQNEAQ. CDR3 coding DNA: TGTGCCAGCAGCTTAGCGCCCTGGGGGCTGATGTCCCCCAAGCAGTACTTC. Protein: CASSLAPWGLMSPKQYF.

This chain uses TRBV18 with TRBJ2-1; 12 positions agree with TRBD2. Germline CDR1 is KGHSH and CDR2 is LQKENI. The CDR3 consists of 16 residues. The trim removed 0 bases at V and 9 bases at J, leaving 6 bases unmatched. This CDR3 reads CASSPPLAGGGGEQFF. In DNA form, the CDR3 reads TGTGCCAGCTCACCACCTCTAGCGGGAGGGGGCGGTGAGCAGTTCTTC.

This chain connects TRBV11-2 to TRBJ1-2; unclear D gene. The CDR3 length is 16 residues. V lost 5 bases to trimming and J lost 8 bases, with 24 bases between them. Germline V gene sequence: CDR1 SGHAT, CDR2 FQNNGV. In DNA form, the CDR3 reads TGTGCCAGCAGCGCCCCCCTCCTTAGAGCTACTAGAGGCTACACCTTC. Its protein product is CASSAPLLRATRGYTF.

The chain is built from TRBV27 and TRBJ1-1, with 8 positions matching TRBD1. CDR1 and CDR2 (germline): MNHEY, SMNVEV (reference sequence). V was clipped by 6 bases and J by 6 bases; unmatched bases: 6. This CDR3 has 13 amino acids. DNA for the CDR3: TGTGCCAGCAGACGGACAGGGAGGGCTGAAGCTTTCTTT. It translates to CASRRTGRAEAFF.

The chain has TRBV18 and TRBJ2-1; 12 bases are a match to TRBD2. The CDR3 runs 16 residues. CDR1 and CDR2 (germline): KGHSH, LQKENI. V lost 5 bases, J lost 0 bases, and 2 bases stayed unmatched. CDR3 amino acids: CASSGTSGFSYNEQFF. The CDR3 region has the DNA TGTGCCAGCTCAGGGACTAGCGGGTTCTCCTACAATGAGCAGTTCTTC.

V usage is TRBV9 and J usage is TRBJ2-7; D possibly corresponds to TRBD2 (5 bases). The CDR3 length is 15 residues. Deletions cut 4 bases from V and 1 base from J, with 15 bases between. Germline V gene lookup returns CDR1 SGDLS and CDR2 YYNGEE. The CDR3 DNA reads as TGTGCCAGCAGCCTCGGAACACTAGGGTCCTACGAGCAGTACTTC. It translates to CASSLGTLGSYEQYF.

The chain carries TRBV4-1 and TRBJ2-2; 10 bases fit TRBD2. The CDR3 runs 18 residues. Per germline, CDR1 MGHRA and CDR2 YSYEKL. V was pared by 0 bases and J by 6 bases, with 10 bases of the junction left unmatched. CDR3 nucleotides: TGCGCCAGCAGCCAAGATCCCTCCAGCGGGAGGGTGCCCGGGGAGCTGTTTTTT. It specifies CASSQDPSSGRVPGELFF.

The CDR3 coding sequence is TGTGCCAGCAGAGTTGCTAGCGGTACCTACAATGAGCAGTTCTTC. Protein product: CASRVASGTYNEQFF. The chain is built from TRBV27 and TRBJ2-1; 7 bases line up with TRBD2. The CDR3 contains 15 residues. V shed 6 bases, J shed 2 bases, and the junction held 7 bases outside the gene matches. Germline-derived CDR1 and CDR2 are MNHEY and SMNVEV (reference sequence).

Here the CDR3 reads CASSLQQRDSPLHF. CDR3 in DNA: TGTGCCAGCTCCTTGCAACAGAGGGATTCACCCCTCCACTTT. The chain has TRBV18 and TRBJ1-6, with no clear D. The germline CDR1 and CDR2 sequences are KGHSH and LQKENI. This CDR3 spans 14 amino acids. V was cut by 6 bases and J by 8 bases, with 14 bases left in between. The full variable domain, in which reference TRBV18 and TRBJ1-6 provide the parts outside the CDR3, is NAGVMQNPRHLVRRRGQEARLRCSPMKGHSHVYWYRQLPEEGLKFMVYLQKENIIDESGMPKERFSAEFPKEGPSILRIQQVVRGDSAAYFCASSLQQRDSPLHFGNGTRLTVT.

This chain connects TRBV30 to TRBJ2-2; D possibly corresponds to TRBD2 (6 bases). The germline CDR1 and CDR2 sequences are GTSNPN and SVGIG (reference sequence). CDR3 size: 13 residues. Deletions cut 2 bases from V and 7 bases from J, with 11 bases between. The CDR3 region is CAWSRGMGGELFF. The CDR3 DNA follows: TGTGCCTGGAGTCGGGGGATGGGCGGGGAGCTGTTTTTT.

This chain links TRBV7-9 with TRBJ1-1; D may be TRBD1 (5 bases). V lost 3 bases and J 2 bases, leaving 16 bases between the germline ends. CDR1 SEHNR and CDR2 FQNEAQ come from the germline V gene (reference sequence). CDR3 length: 16 amino acids. The DNA for the CDR3 is TGTGCCAGCAGCTTGATGGGGGGGTCGAAAAACACTGAAGCTTTCTTT. It translates to CASSLMGGSKNTEAFF. Together with reference TRBV7-9 and TRBJ1-1, the CDR3 gives the full variable domain: DTGVSQNPRHKITKRGQNVTFRCDPISEHNRLYWYRQTLGQGPEFLTYFQNEAQLEKSRLLSDRFSAERPKGSFSTLEIQRTEQGDSAMYLCASSLMGGSKNTEAFFGQGTRLTVV.

This clone was recorded once. This chain connects TRBV7-8 to TRBJ1-5, with 7 bases lining up with TRBD1. CDR1 SGHVS and CDR2 FQNEAQ come from the germline V gene. Trimming cost V 5 bases and J 0 bases; bases outside gene matches: 7. There are 16 residues in the CDR3. This CDR3 is CASSRTGVFSNQPQHF. CDR3 DNA: TGTGCCAGCAGCCGAACAGGGGTTTTTAGCAATCAGCCCCAGCATTTT.

This clone was recorded a few times. This rearrangement joins TRBV24-1 to TRBJ2-7, with a possible D match to TRBD1 (6 bases). V was shortened by 6 bases and J by 4 bases, with 12 bases between the two germline ends. This CDR3 is 13 amino acids long. Per the germline V gene, CDR1 is KGHDR and CDR2 is SFDVKD. CDR3 region: CATSSGANYEQYF. The DNA of the CDR3 is TGTGCCACCAGTTCAGGGGCGAATTACGAGCAGTACTTC.

The V gene is TRBV9, the J gene TRBJ1-4, with 7 positions matching TRBD1. The germline gives CDR1 SGDLS, CDR2 YYNGEE. The CDR3 is made up of 16 amino acids. J lost 0 bases, V lost 2 bases, and 4 bases had no gene match. This CDR3 is CASSVRQGPTNEKLFF. In nucleotides, the CDR3 is TGTGCCAGCAGCGTCCGACAGGGCCCAACTAATGAAAAACTGTTTTTT. Full variable domain (missing parts from reference TRBV9 and TRBJ1-4): DSGVTQTPKHLITATGQRVTLRCSPRSGDLSVYWYQQSLDQGLQFLIQYYNGEERAKGNILERFSAQQFPDLHSELNLSSLELGDSALYFCASSVRQGPTNEKLFFGSGTQLSVL.

V and J are TRBV27 and TRBJ2-1, with TRBD1 matching 8 bases. Germline CDR1 MNHEY, CDR2 SMNVEV (reference sequence). The V segment lost 2 bases and the J segment 5 bases; nucleotides outside the gene matches: 5. CDR3 length: 15 amino acids. CDR3 in amino acids: CASSLEDRVNNEQFF. CDR3 in DNA: TGTGCCAGCAGTTTAGAGGACAGGGTCAACAATGAGCAGTTCTTC.